Listed here are 29 T cell receptor beta chains from one sample, sequenced in a study of blood T cell repertoires in COVID-19. TCRdb's copy holds only in-frame clones and misses some; the assay was immunoSEQ multiplex PCR. The sample has some 250,000 clones, over 75% seen once; the top ten hold 0.65% to 0.9%. Material for sequencing was peripheral blood. The receptors here all came from a woman aged 25 to 39 with acute or convalescent COVID-19.

This clone was found once. The chain recombines TRBV19 with TRBJ2-3; 11 positions agree with TRBD2. Trimming removed 6 bases from V and 3 bases from J; junction bases left unmatched: 8. CDR1 and CDR2 from the germline V gene are LNHDA and SQIVND (reference sequence). The CDR3 loop spans 16 amino acids. As DNA, the CDR3 is TGTGCCAGTAGAGAGCCGGGACTAGCGGCTACAGATACGCAGTATTTT. Its translation: CASREPGLAATDTQYF.

This clone occurred once. The chain couples TRBV3-1 (or the pseudogene TRBV3-2) to TRBJ2-7, with 9 bases that match TRBD2. Germline CDR1 reads LGHDT; CDR2 reads YNNKEL (reference sequence). With V trimmed by 0 bases and J by 5 bases, 14 bases remained unmatched. CDR3 length: 18 amino acids. DNA of the CDR3: TGTGCCAGCAGCCAAGAGGGGGCTTTAGCGGGAGTCGCCCACGAGCAGTACTTC. Its protein product is CASSQEGALAGVAHEQYF.

This clone was counted a single time. This chain uses TRBV7-2 with TRBJ1-6; D may be TRBD1 (5 bases). Germline values: CDR1 SGHTA, CDR2 FQGNSA. Trimming left V 4 bases short and J 0 bases short, with 10 bases between. This CDR3 region has 16 residues. CDR3 residues: CASSSRQSSYNSPLHF. CDR3 bases: TGTGCCAGCAGCTCTAGACAGAGCTCCTATAATTCACCCCTCCACTTT.

The genes are TRBV2 and TRBJ2-2; 10 positions match TRBD2. CDR3 length: 15 residues. V lost 4 bases, J lost 6 bases, and 5 bases stayed unmatched. The germline V gene has CDR1 SNHLY and CDR2 FYNNEI. The chain's CDR3 is CASSASGSFAGELFF. CDR3 DNA: TGTGCCAGCAGTGCTAGCGGGAGCTTCGCCGGGGAGCTGTTTTTT.

The chain links TRBV5-1 to TRBJ1-1; D is perhaps TRBD1 (6 bases). This CDR3 contains 16 residues. Germline CDR1 reads SGHRS; CDR2 reads YFSETQ. Trimming shortened V by 1 base and J by 5 bases, and 18 bases separated the two germline ends. CDR3 in DNA: TGCGCCAGCAGCTTGAGTGCGGGCAGGGGATGGACTGAAGCTTTCTTT. Residues: CASSLSAGRGWTEAFF.

The chain uses TRBV6-2 or TRBV6-3 and TRBJ1-1; the D is unclear. With 3 bases removed from V and 10 bases from J, the gap between germline ends came to 12 bases. CDR1 is MNHEY, CDR2 SVGEGT, per germline. The CDR3 has 12 amino acids. CDR3 residues: CASSYGLVRAFF. As DNA, the CDR3 is TGTGCCAGCAGTTATGGACTAGTGCGAGCTTTCTTT.

This clone was recorded once. The chain carries TRBV5-5 and TRBJ2-1; the match to TRBD2 covers 8 bases. The CDR3 runs 15 residues. V dropped 2 bases and J dropped 5; count of bases not matched to a gene: 6. Germline values: CDR1 SGHKS, CDR2 YYEKEE (reference sequence). CDR3 amino acids: CASSFIPAGDNEQFF. For the CDR3, the DNA is TGTGCCAGCAGCTTTATTCCAGCGGGAGACAATGAGCAGTTCTTC.

The chain uses TRBV27 and TRBJ2-5; D might be TRBD1 (5 bases). This CDR3 has 12 residues. Per germline, CDR1 MNHEY and CDR2 SMNVEV (reference sequence). V shed 6 bases and J shed 7 bases, with 12 bases lying between them. CDR3 nucleotides: TGTGCCAGCAGAGGGGCCGGGTGGACCCAGTACTTC. This translates into CASRGAGWTQYF.

The chain is built from TRBV12-5 and TRBJ1-1; 7 nucleotides agree with TRBD1. V shed 8 bases, J shed 10 bases, and the junction held 10 bases outside the gene matches. Germline CDR1 LGHNT, CDR2 FRNRAP. The length of the CDR3 is 12 residues. The CDR3 here is CASQGDRVRAFF. The CDR3 DNA reads as TGTGCTAGTCAAGGAGACAGGGTTAGAGCTTTCTTT.

V is TRBV5-4 and J is TRBJ1-2, with TRBD1 matching 9 bases. This CDR3 has 16 amino acids. Germline lookup yields CDR1 SGHNT and CDR2 YYREEE (reference sequence). After removal of 4 bases from V and 8 bases from J, the junction contained 15 bases not matched to a gene. CDR3 DNA sequence: TGTGCCAGCAGCCCCGCCGGGACAGGGCTCCTAGAGGGCTACACCTTC. Translated: CASSPAGTGLLEGYTF.

The chain carries TRBV19 and TRBJ2-7; 13 bases are shared with TRBD2. Germline V lookup: CDR1 LNHDA, CDR2 SQIVND (reference sequence). Trimming removed 3 bases from V and 6 bases from J; junction bases left unmatched: 8. The CDR3 is 16 residues long. The CDR3 protein is CASSIRTSGRSGEQYF. The DNA for the CDR3 is TGTGCCAGTAGTATTAGGACTAGCGGGAGATCTGGCGAGCAGTACTTC. Complete variable domain (other parts from reference TRBV19 and TRBJ2-7): DGGITQSPKYLFRKEGQNVTLSCEQNLNHDAMYWYRQDPGQGLRLIYYSQIVNDFQKGDIAEGYSVSREKKESFPLTVTSAQKNPTAFYLCASSIRTSGRSGEQYFGPGTRLTVT.

This clone was observed a few times. The chain recombines TRBV6-2 or TRBV6-3 with TRBJ2-5; TRBD1 might be the D (5 bases). V was pared by 2 bases and J by 5 bases, with 15 bases between. Germline-derived CDR1 and CDR2 are MNHEY and SVGEGT. This CDR3 comprises 15 residues. The CDR3 protein is CASSYPTATRETQYF. As DNA, the CDR3 is TGTGCCAGCAGTTACCCGACAGCGACGCGGGAGACCCAGTACTTC.

V is TRBV19 and J is TRBJ2-3; TRBD2 matches 7 bases. Germline V CDR1 and CDR2: LNHDA, SQIVND (reference sequence). The CDR3 sequence is 17 residues long. V lost 3 bases, J lost 4 bases, and 13 bases stayed unmatched. Here the CDR3 reads CASSITGRLVFADTQYF. CDR3 DNA: TGTGCCAGTAGTATTACCGGGAGGCTGGTTTTTGCAGATACGCAGTATTTT. The complete variable domain, with remaining parts taken from reference TRBV19 and TRBJ2-3, reads DGGITQSPKYLFRKEGQNVTLSCEQNLNHDAMYWYRQDPGQGLRLIYYSQIVNDFQKGDIAEGYSVSREKKESFPLTVTSAQKNPTAFYLCASSITGRLVFADTQYFGPGTRLTVL.

A single count supports this clone. V and J are TRBV9 and TRBJ2-7; 7 bases line up with TRBD2. V gave up 0 bases and J gave up 3 bases; unmatched junction bases: 12. CDR1 and CDR2 from the germline V gene are SGDLS and YYNGEE. CDR3 size: 17 residues. Here the CDR3 reads CASSVGARGGSIYEQYF. In DNA form, the CDR3 reads TGTGCCAGCAGCGTAGGGGCCCGAGGCGGGAGCATCTACGAGCAGTACTTC.

This chain joins TRBV6-4 and TRBJ2-2, with 10 bases matching TRBD2. Losses at the gene ends were 7 bases for V and 1 base for J; bases not matched to a gene: 3. The CDR3 spans 15 residues. Germline V gene sequence: CDR1 MRHNA, CDR2 SNTAGT. The CDR3 sequence: CASTRTSGNTGELFF. The CDR3 DNA reads as TGTGCCAGCACCCGGACTAGCGGGAACACCGGGGAGCTGTTTTTT.

As DNA, the CDR3 is TGTGCCAGTAGTATAAGTCAGGGCTACGAGCAGTACTTC. The encoded protein is CASSISQGYEQYF. The V and J genes are TRBV19 and TRBJ2-7; the D gene is possibly TRBD1 (5 bases). Trimming left V 2 bases short and J 3 bases short, with 8 bases between. CDR3 length: 13 residues. The V gene's germline CDR1 is LNHDA and CDR2 SQIVND (reference sequence).

The chain combines TRBV29-1 with TRBJ2-1; a weak D match, TRBD2 (6 bases). Germline V CDR1 and CDR2: SQVTM, ANQGSEA. Trimming took off 1 base at V and 0 bases at J, with 13 bases between the two ends. This CDR3 has 16 residues. The CDR3 DNA reads TGCAGCGTTGAAGGGGGGGACCGGAGCTCCTACAATGAGCAGTTCTTC. Protein: CSVEGGDRSSYNEQFF.

This chain joins TRBV7-9 and TRBJ2-1, with D perhaps TRBD2 (6 bases). The CDR3 has 17 residues. V was cut by 4 bases and J by 2 bases, with 18 bases left in between. Germline CDR1 is SEHNR and CDR2 is FQNEAQ (reference sequence). The CDR3 here is CASSSGPSVGPYNEQFF. The CDR3 DNA reads TGTGCCAGCAGCTCGGGACCTAGCGTGGGCCCCTACAATGAGCAGTTCTTC.

The chain is built from TRBV2 and TRBJ2-5, with a weak D call TRBD2 (7 bases). The CDR3 has 15 amino acids. Germline-derived CDR1 and CDR2 are SNHLY and FYNNEI. Deletions cut 7 bases from V and 5 bases from J, with 20 bases between. The chain's CDR3 is CASTVLRGLAETQYF. The CDR3 DNA sequence: TGTGCCAGCACCGTACTGCGGGGGCTCGCGGAGACCCAGTACTTC.

The V call is TRBV5-4, the J call TRBJ1-4; D not certain. CDR1 is SGHNT and CDR2 is YYREEE in the germline V gene (reference sequence). This CDR3 is built from 14 residues. V was pared by 5 bases and J by 8 bases, with 16 bases between. CDR3 region: CASSLDLGVEKLFF. CDR3 bases: TGTGCCAGCAGTTTAGACCTAGGTGTGGAAAAACTGTTTTTT.

The chain is built from TRBV25-1 and TRBJ1-2; 9 bases align to TRBD1. Germline V lookup: CDR1 MGHDK, CDR2 SYGVNS. V trimming: 4 bases; J trimming: 4 bases; junction bases outside the gene matches: 10. This CDR3 has 16 residues. The CDR3 nucleotides are TGTGCCAGCAGTGGCAAAAACAGGGGGCTTAGCTATGGCTACACCTTC. It translates to CASSGKNRGLSYGYTF.

This sequence joins TRBV4-1 and TRBJ2-5; D uncertain. Germline V gene sequence: CDR1 MGHRA, CDR2 YSYEKL. Between the trimmed V and J ends, which lost 1 base and 3 bases, there was a span of 12 bases. The CDR3 extends over 15 amino acids. The CDR3 loop is CASSQATGWEETQYF. The CDR3 bases are TGCGCCAGCAGCCAAGCTACCGGGTGGGAAGAGACCCAGTACTTC.

The V and J genes are TRBV3-1 (or the pseudogene TRBV3-2) and TRBJ1-5, with 7 nucleotides matching TRBD1. V dropped 4 bases and J dropped 6; count of bases not matched to a gene: 3. Germline V gene lookup returns CDR1 LGHDT and CDR2 YNNKEL (reference sequence). The CDR3 has 13 residues. The CDR3 DNA sequence: TGTGCCAGCAGCCGACAGGGAAGTCAGCCCCAGCATTTT. It specifies CASSRQGSQPQHF.

The CDR3 here is CASSLRTSSYYEQYF. The CDR3 nucleotides are TGCGCCAGCAGCTTAAGGACTAGCAGCTACTACGAGCAGTACTTC. The chain carries TRBV5-1 and TRBJ2-7; TRBD2 matches at 8 bases. The CDR3 loop spans 15 amino acids. Germline V gene lookup returns CDR1 SGHRS and CDR2 YFSETQ. Trimming at V came to 2 bases and at J to 3 bases, leaving 7 bases not matched to a gene.

This chain links TRBV5-1 with TRBJ2-1; the D gene is possibly TRBD2 (5 bases). The V gene's germline CDR1 is SGHRS and CDR2 YFSETQ. V lost 5 bases, J lost 9 bases, and 15 bases lay in between. The CDR3 extends over 13 amino acids. The CDR3 DNA follows: TGCGCCAGCAGTCCATCGGGGATGGTTGAGCAGTTCTTC. It yields the protein CASSPSGMVEQFF.

A single count supports this clone. The chain employs TRBV12-3 or TRBV12-4 and TRBJ1-2; no definite D call. Trimming pared 1 base from V and 8 bases from J, leaving 11 bases between. The CDR3 extends over 13 amino acids. Written as DNA, the CDR3 is TGTGCCAGCAGTTTAGACCGCCCGGGAGGCTACACCTTC. Translation gives CASSLDRPGGYTF.

The chain joins TRBV11-2 to TRBJ2-7; TRBD2 matches 12 bases. The CDR3 is 15 amino acids. CDR1 SGHAT and CDR2 FQNNGV come from the germline V gene. Trimming removed 5 bases from V and 4 bases from J; junction bases left unmatched: 6. CDR3 sequence: CASSKGLAGPYEQYF. As DNA, the CDR3 is TGTGCCAGCAGCAAAGGACTAGCGGGACCGTACGAGCAGTACTTC.

This clone was observed a handful of times. V usage is TRBV19 and J usage is TRBJ1-6; possible D gene TRBD1, 5 bases. V lost 1 base to trimming and J lost 6 bases, with 10 bases between them. The CDR3 is made up of 15 amino acids. CDR1 is LNHDA and CDR2 is SQIVND in the germline V gene (reference sequence). CDR3 sequence: CASSIGQRSNSPLHF. The CDR3 coding sequence is TGTGCCAGTAGTATAGGACAGCGATCTAATTCACCCCTCCACTTT.

The chain combines TRBV9 with TRBJ2-5; 8 positions agree with TRBD2. The V gene's germline CDR1 is SGDLS and CDR2 YYNGEE. V shed 0 bases and J 2 bases; nucleotides not matched to a gene: 15. The CDR3 covers 19 residues. The CDR3 protein is CASSVAGRAPPVGQETQYF. The CDR3 DNA reads as TGTGCCAGCAGCGTAGCCGGGAGGGCCCCCCCAGTCGGACAAGAGACCCAGTACTTC.